The rows below give T cell receptor beta chains drawn from one sample of a study of cytomegalovirus exposure and HLA in healthy donors. Assay: immunoSEQ multiplex PCR; the TCRdb copy retains only in-frame clones and omits some. Counted here are about 130,000 clones, approximately 81% occurring once; the ten biggest clones make up 7.3%. Input material: PBMCs. These receptors all stem from a male donor in good health and CMV-seronegative. The CDR3 runs from the conserved cysteine through the conserved F or W.

V,J,CDR3
TRBV10-3,TRBJ1-3,CAIRGEGLSGNTIYF
TRBV5-5,TRBJ1-2,CASSLDGLYGYTF
TRBV12-5,TRBJ2-7,CASGLATGGSYEQYF
TRBV28,TRBJ2-5,CASSSVIDRFQETQYF
TRBV28,TRBJ1-2,CASSLGGQGSYGYTF
TRBV10-3,TRBJ1-6,CAINGQGNSPLHF
TRBV28,TRBJ1-2,CASSIPGTGNYGYTF
TRBV4-2,TRBJ1-2,CASSQGRTGGSGYTF
TRBV30,TRBJ1-1,CAWNGRGRIDTEAFF
TRBV2,TRBJ1-1,CASRPTGVRTEAFF
TRBV7-9,TRBJ2-7,CASSHGQGGYEQYF
TRBV6-5,TRBJ2-2,CASFGSREFSGELFF
TRBV7-4,TRBJ2-7,CASSLSGLYEQYF
TRBV28,TRBJ2-7,CASSSYGGGSIYEQYF
TRBV7-2,TRBJ2-7,CASSLDGWETSYEQYF
TRBV6-1,TRBJ1-1,CASSDRGISEAFF
TRBV6-1,TRBJ1-1,CASSETLEGARTEAFF
TRBV6-5,TRBJ2-4,CASSEGGQGYF
TRBV6-1,TRBJ2-7,CASSENGGGYDYEQYF
TRBV7-9,TRBJ2-6,CASSLYSGAGANVLTF
TRBV7-9,TRBJ1-5,CASSLAGTGRQPQHF
TRBV28,TRBJ2-1,CATIGANEQFF
TRBV10-3,TRBJ2-5,CAISESTSGVVGETQYF
TRBV19,TRBJ1-5,CASSISGQGAQPQHF
TRBV28,TRBJ2-3,CASSIAGGPDTQYF
TRBV5-6,TRBJ2-7,CASSFPGDYEQYF
TRBV27,TRBJ1-5,CASSLQGSNQPQHF
TRBV27,TRBJ2-7,CASSFSTLAGALREQYF
TRBV30,TRBJ1-6,CAWRKGQGDNSPLHF
TRBV21-1,TRBJ2-7,CARITNRDRGISYEQYF